The next 29 T cell receptor beta chains were all read from a single sample in a study of T cell responses to AZD1222 COVID-19 vaccine. The table came from immunoSEQ multiplex PCR; TCRdb's copy has only in-frame clones and leaves some out. In the table there are 95,000 to 150,000 clones, 70% to 90% of which are singletons. Source: peripheral blood, taken on day 0 of AZD1222 vaccination. The receptors derive from an adult in good health.

The gene calls are TRBV11-2 and TRBJ2-5; D possibly matches TRBD1 or TRBD2 (5 bases each). The germline V gene has CDR1 SGHAT and CDR2 FQNNGV. The V end lost 8 bases, the J end lost 5 bases, and 15 bases lay between the germline ends. CDR3 size: 13 residues. CDR3 residues: CASRTGTGETQYF. As DNA, the CDR3 is TGTGCCAGCCGAACCGGGACCGGGGAGACCCAGTACTTC.

The J gene is TRBJ2-1, the V gene TRBV15, with TRBD2 matching over 16 bases. The trim removed 3 bases at V and 7 bases at J, leaving 6 bases unmatched. This CDR3 region has 17 residues. The germline V gene has CDR1 LNHNV and CDR2 YYDKDF (reference sequence). CDR3 sequence reads: CATSSPRGLAGGNEQFF. The CDR3 DNA reads TGTGCCACCAGCAGCCCACGGGGACTAGCGGGGGGGAATGAGCAGTTCTTC.

The chain recombines TRBV9 with TRBJ2-1; 12 bases are shared with TRBD2. V was pared by 3 bases and J by 9 bases, with 10 bases of the junction left unmatched. This CDR3 is built from 16 residues. In germline, CDR1 is SGDLS, CDR2 YYNGEE. CDR3 coding DNA: TGTGCCAGCAGCGATGGAACTAGCGGGGGGTTCGGTGAGCAGTTCTTC. This translates into CASSDGTSGGFGEQFF.

The chain employs TRBV27 and TRBJ2-7; 7 bases align to TRBD1. Germline CDR1 and CDR2: MNHEY and SMNVEV (reference sequence). Germline trimming cut 8 bases from V and 3 bases from J; bases unmatched to any gene: 4. This CDR3 contains 12 residues. The CDR3 DNA reads TGTGCCAGCGCCTCAGGGGGCTACGAGCAGTACTTC. The encoded protein is CASASGGYEQYF.

V usage is TRBV12-1 and J usage is TRBJ2-7; whether TRBD2, the table's D call, matches the DNA was not checked. TRBV12-1 is a recognized pseudogene. CDR3 length: 20 amino acids. This chain's CDR3 is CASSFDARGRRTVSSYEQYF. The CDR3 DNA is TGTGCCAGCAGCTTTGACGCCCGTGGCCGACGGACTGTTAGCTCCTACGAGCAGTACTTC.

This chain uses TRBV6-5 with TRBJ2-2, with unresolved D. The CDR3 is 16 amino acids. Germline loops: CDR1 MNHEY, CDR2 SVGAGI. Trimming removed 2 bases from V and 4 bases from J, with 14 bases in between. CDR3 sequence reads: CASSYRFPPFTGELFF. As DNA, the CDR3 is TGTGCCAGCAGTTACCGATTCCCCCCATTCACCGGGGAGCTGTTTTTT.

J is TRBJ1-2 and V is TRBV6-2 or TRBV6-3; 8 positions agree with TRBD1. The CDR3 has 19 amino acids. Germline CDR1 reads MNHEY; CDR2 reads SVGEGT. The V gene end was trimmed by 5 bases and the J gene end by 1 base; junction bases not matched to a gene: 18. The CDR3 protein is CASSRRRGTGDTFNYGYTF. The CDR3 coding sequence is TGTGCCAGCAGTCGTCGCCGCGGGACAGGAGATACATTTAACTATGGCTACACCTTC.

The V gene is TRBV10-1, the J gene TRBJ1-1; D is unclear. The CDR3 is 12 amino acids. With 8 bases removed from V and 6 bases from J, the gap between germline ends came to 13 bases. Germline V gives CDR1 WNHNN, CDR2 SYGVQD (reference sequence). The CDR3 protein is CASLWERPEAFF. The CDR3, as DNA: TGCGCCAGCCTCTGGGAGAGACCTGAAGCTTTCTTT.

The V gene is TRBV29-1, the J gene TRBJ1-5, with D perhaps matching TRBD1 (6 bases). The CDR3 spans 14 residues. Trimming cost V 5 bases and J 0 bases, with 11 bases left between them. Germline V CDR1 and CDR2: SQVTM, ANQGSEA. Written as DNA, the CDR3 is TGCAGCGTTTCAGGGACAAATAGCAATCAGCCCCAGCATTTT. It codes for CSVSGTNSNQPQHF.

J is TRBJ2-7 and V is TRBV28, with D perhaps assigned TRBD1 or TRBD2 (7 bases each). Germline CDR1 is MDHEN and CDR2 is SYDVKM. Trimming removed 3 bases from V and 7 bases from J, with 13 bases in between. The length of the CDR3 is 13 residues. CDR3 nucleotide sequence: TGTGCCAGCAGTTTGGGGACAGCGGGAGAGCAGTACTTC. Translated: CASSLGTAGEQYF.

The chain couples TRBV9 to TRBJ2-5; 7 nucleotides line up with TRBD1. This CDR3 has 14 residues. Trimming removed 5 bases from V and 5 bases from J; junction bases left unmatched: 9. Germline V CDR1 and CDR2: SGDLS, YYNGEE. The DNA for the CDR3 is TGTGCCAGCAGTACGGGACAGCCTGGGGAGACCCAGTACTTC. Protein: CASSTGQPGETQYF.

The V gene is TRBV9, the J gene TRBJ1-6; 7 nucleotides agree with TRBD1. The CDR3 sequence is 15 residues long. Trimming took 4 bases from V and 9 from J; bases not matched to a gene: 10. From germline, CDR1 is SGDLS and CDR2 YYNGEE. The CDR3, as DNA: TGTGCCAGCAGCCCGGGCAGGGGGTTAGGTTCACCCCTCCACTTT. It encodes CASSPGRGLGSPLHF.

V and J are TRBV27 and TRBJ2-2; D is uncertain. The V gene lost 2 bases and the J gene lost 1 base, with 2 bases spanning the gap. Germline V CDR1 and CDR2: MNHEY, SMNVEV (reference sequence). This CDR3 region has 13 residues. The DNA of the CDR3 is TGTGCCAGCAGTTTAGGGAACACCGGGGAGCTGTTTTTT. Protein product: CASSLGNTGELFF.

With regard to this clone: At one boundary the junction diverges from the germline segment, which might be a read error. This chain links TRBV10-2 with TRBJ1-1; D gene uncertain. Germline values: CDR1 WSHSY, CDR2 SAAADI. The CDR3 has 12 amino acids. This CDR3 reads CASRDTNTEAFF. The CDR3 DNA follows: TGCGCCAGCCGTGACACGAACACTGAAGCTTTCTTT.

V gene TRBV7-2 combines with J gene TRBJ2-7; 7 bases line up with TRBD1. The CDR3 has 13 residues. Germline trimming cut 5 bases from V and 4 bases from J; bases unmatched to any gene: 5. CDR1 is SGHTA and CDR2 is FQGNSA in the germline V gene. CDR3 DNA sequence: TGTGCCAGCAGCCAACCGACAGGGTACGAGCAGTACTTC. Translation gives CASSQPTGYEQYF.

The gene calls are TRBV4-2 and TRBJ1-6, with 7 nucleotides matching TRBD1. The CDR3 has 16 amino acids. CDR1 is LGHNA and CDR2 is YNFKEQ in the germline V gene. J gave up 8 bases and V 0 bases, and 7 bases lay outside the gene matches. The CDR3 reads CASSQENDRVDSPLHF. The CDR3 DNA is TGTGCCAGCAGCCAAGAGAATGACAGGGTGGATTCACCCCTCCACTTT.

The chain carries TRBV5-1 and TRBJ1-4; D ambiguous. The CDR3 runs 15 residues. Germline values: CDR1 SGHRS, CDR2 YFSETQ. The V end lost 3 bases, the J end lost 5 bases, and 14 bases lay between the germline ends. The CDR3 DNA reads as TGCGCCAGCAGCTCCCCCGAGGGCAGCAATGAAAAACTGTTTTTT. It specifies CASSSPEGSNEKLFF.

V usage is TRBV29-1 and J usage is TRBJ2-5; 7 nucleotides line up with TRBD2. The V segment lost 6 bases and the J segment 5 bases; nucleotides outside the gene matches: 6. Germline V lookup: CDR1 SQVTM, CDR2 ANQGSEA. The CDR3 runs to 12 residues. This chain's CDR3 is CSVGGTGETQYF. Written as DNA, the CDR3 is TGCAGCGTGGGAGGGACCGGGGAGACCCAGTACTTC.

The chain combines TRBV15 with TRBJ1-2; tentative D call: TRBD1 (5 bases). CDR1 and CDR2 (germline): LNHNV, YYDKDF (reference sequence). The CDR3 runs 15 residues. Trimming left V 5 bases short and J 5 bases short, with 18 bases between. The CDR3 protein is CATSPPGDSHYGYTF. The DNA of the CDR3 is TGTGCCACCAGCCCCCCCGGAGACAGCCATTATGGCTACACCTTC.

This clone has just one count. This sequence joins TRBV4-1 and TRBJ1-2, with a weak D call TRBD1 (6 bases). V dropped 4 bases and J dropped 4 bases, with 28 bases sitting between them. Germline CDR1 MGHRA, CDR2 YSYEKL. The CDR3 totals 19 residues. This CDR3 is CASSPRTAPGIGKFYGYTF. CDR3 in DNA: TGCGCCAGCAGCCCCCGGACAGCCCCAGGGATAGGGAAATTCTATGGCTACACCTTC.

V gene TRBV7-6 combines with J gene TRBJ1-1; no definite D call. V lost 5 bases, J lost 1 base, and 14 bases lay in between. The CDR3 extends over 15 amino acids. Looked up from germline, CDR1 is SGHVS and CDR2 is FNYEAQ. CDR3: CASSPRRRPNTEAFF. The CDR3 bases are TGTGCCAGCAGCCCCCGACGCCGACCGAACACTGAAGCTTTCTTT. The entire variable domain, with the rest obtained from reference TRBV7-6 and TRBJ1-1, is as follows: GAGVSQSPRYKVTKRGQDVALRCDPISGHVSLYWYRQALGQGPEFLTYFNYEAQQDKSGLPNDRFSAERPEGSISTLTIQRTEQRDSAMYRCASSPRRRPNTEAFFGQGTRLTVV.

This chain links TRBV10-3 with TRBJ1-4; D remains ambiguous. Trimming removed 8 bases at V and 8 bases at J, with 12 bases between. The length of the CDR3 is 12 residues. From germline, CDR1 is ENHRY and CDR2 SYGVKD. The CDR3, as DNA: TGTGCCATCGGCAGACCGGACGAAAAACTGTTTTTT. Its protein is CAIGRPDEKLFF.

The chain joins TRBV21-1 to TRBJ1-3; TRBD1 reflects the table's D call only, with no check against the DNA. TRBV21-1 is classified as a pseudogene. CDR3 length equals 16 residues. Written as DNA, the CDR3 is TGTGCCAGCAGCAAAGAGGCAGGGGACTCTGGAAACACCATATATTTT. Encoded protein: CASSKEAGDSGNTIYF.

V usage is TRBV28 and J usage is TRBJ2-7; no clear D. Trimming stripped 2 bases from V and 0 bases from J, with 11 bases between. Germline CDR1 reads MDHEN; CDR2 reads SYDVKM. The CDR3 runs 15 residues. DNA of the CDR3: TGTGCCAGCAGTTTACTCCCCACGTCCTCCTACGAGCAGTACTTC. Translated, it gives CASSLLPTSSYEQYF. The whole variable domain, filled in from reference TRBV28 and TRBJ2-7, reads DVKVTQSSRYLVKRTGEKVFLECVQDMDHENMFWYRQDPGLGLRLIYFSYDVKMKEKGDIPEGYSVSREKKERFSLILESASTNQTSMYLCASSLLPTSSYEQYFGPGTRLTVT.

The chain couples TRBV6-2 or TRBV6-3 to TRBJ2-1, with D tentatively TRBD2 (5 bases). Trimming removed 5 bases from V and 9 bases from J, with 14 bases in between. The CDR3 totals 13 residues. Germline assignment: CDR1 MNHEY and CDR2 SVGEGT. The CDR3 DNA is TGTGCCAGCAGTCTAGCTCCCTTCGTTGAGCAGTTCTTC. It specifies CASSLAPFVEQFF.

This rearrangement joins TRBV27 to TRBJ1-2, with TRBD1 identical over 8 bases. From germline, CDR1 is MNHEY and CDR2 SMNVEV (reference sequence). Losses at the gene ends were 6 bases for V and 3 bases for J; bases not matched to a gene: 9. This CDR3 has 15 amino acids. DNA for the CDR3: TGTGCCAGCAGGCAAGGACAGGGCCTAGACTATGGCTACACCTTC. Protein product: CASRQGQGLDYGYTF.

The chain carries TRBV2 and TRBJ1-1; D remains unclear. The ends were cut back, 0 bases at V and 4 bases at J, with 9 bases in the middle. The CDR3 consists of 14 residues. Germline lookup yields CDR1 SNHLY and CDR2 FYNNEI. CDR3 DNA: TGTGCCAGCAGTGAAGCGGGGTCGGGCACTGAAGCTTTCTTT. This codes for CASSEAGSGTEAFF.

Notes on this clone: This may be a read error: a much more frequent sequence differs by one nucleotide. This sequence joins TRBV27 and TRBJ1-1; D is unresolved. V lost 3 bases, J lost 1 base, and 6 bases lay in between. Germline CDR1 reads MNHEY; CDR2 reads SMNVEV (reference sequence). The CDR3 contains 13 residues. The CDR3 coding sequence is TGTGCCAGCAGTTTCGGAGGGAACACTGAAGCTTTCTTT. As protein: CASSFGGNTEAFF.

The chain is built from TRBV15 and TRBJ2-3; D is ambiguous. The germline CDR1 and CDR2 sequences are LNHNV and YYDKDF (reference sequence). The V end lost 1 base, the J end lost 0 bases, and 11 bases lay between the germline ends. The CDR3 is 16 amino acids. In nucleotides, the CDR3 is TGTGCCACCAGCAGAGGGGCAGCATCTAGCACAGATACGCAGTATTTT. It encodes CATSRGAASSTDTQYF.